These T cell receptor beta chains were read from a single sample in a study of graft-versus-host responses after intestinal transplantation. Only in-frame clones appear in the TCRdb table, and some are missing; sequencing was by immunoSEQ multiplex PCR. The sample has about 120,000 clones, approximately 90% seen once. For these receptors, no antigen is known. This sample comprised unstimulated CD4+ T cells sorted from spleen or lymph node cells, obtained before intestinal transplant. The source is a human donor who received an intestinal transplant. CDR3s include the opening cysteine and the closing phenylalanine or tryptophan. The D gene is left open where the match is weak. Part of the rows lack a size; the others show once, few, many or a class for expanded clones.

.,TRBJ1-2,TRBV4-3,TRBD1,TGCGCCAGCAGCCAAGTTTTTAACAGGGGGTCCTATGGCTACACCTTC,CASSQVFNRGSYGYTF
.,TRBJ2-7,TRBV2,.,TGTGCCAGCAGTCGACAGGTTGCTAGTTACGAGCAGTACTTC,CASSRQVASYEQYF
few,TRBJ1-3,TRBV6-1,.,TGTGCCAGCAGTGAGTCAGGGCACACCATATATTTT,CASSESGHTIYF
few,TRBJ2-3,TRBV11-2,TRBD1,TGTGCCAGCAGCCCCGGGACAGGGACAGATACGCAGTATTTT,CASSPGTGTDTQYF
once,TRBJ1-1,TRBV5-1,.,TGCGCCAGCAGCTTTGGAGGAAATACTGAAGCTTTCTTT,CASSFGGNTEAFF
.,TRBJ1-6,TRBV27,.,TGTGCCAGCAGTTTGACAGGAGGTAATTCACCCCTCCACTTT,CASSLTGGNSPLHF
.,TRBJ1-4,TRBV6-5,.,TGTGCCAGCAGTTCCTTAAGGGGAAGAAGTGAAAAACTGTTTTTT,CASSSLRGRSEKLFF
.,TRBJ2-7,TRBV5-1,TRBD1,TGCGCCAGCAGCTCAGGACAGGGGATGAACGAGCAGTACTTC,CASSSGQGMNEQYF
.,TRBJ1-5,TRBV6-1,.,TGTGCCAGCAGAGACACAGGGTATAGCAATCAGCCCCAGCATTTT,CASRDTGYSNQPQHF
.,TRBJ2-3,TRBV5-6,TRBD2,TGTGCCAGCAGCTTAAGCGGGAGGCCAGATACGCAGTATTTT,CASSLSGRPDTQYF
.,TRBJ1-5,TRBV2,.,TGTGCCAGCAGTGAATATCGGGTTAGCAATCAGCCCCAGCATTTT,CASSEYRVSNQPQHF
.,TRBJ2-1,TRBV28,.,TGTGCCAGCAGTTTATCTAGCGCCAATGAGCAGTTCTTC,CASSLSSANEQFF
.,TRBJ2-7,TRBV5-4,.,TGTGCCAGCAGCCGCCTCTCCTACGAGCAGTACTTC,CASSRLSYEQYF
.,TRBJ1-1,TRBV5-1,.,TGCGCCAGCAGCTCGGGCGAGTGGAGGGGCACTGAAGCTTTCTTT,CASSSGEWRGTEAFF
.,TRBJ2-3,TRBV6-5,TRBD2,TGTGCCAGCAGGGAAATGGGGAGGGGTACGCAGTATTTT,CASREMGRGTQYF
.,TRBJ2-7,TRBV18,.,TGTGCCAGCTCACCAGTCGCGGCAGGGGTTAACGAGCAGTACTTC,CASSPVAAGVNEQYF
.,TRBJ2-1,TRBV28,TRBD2,TGTGCCAGCAGTCGGGAGGAGCAACTAGCGGGAGTCCGAGGTGAGCAGTTCTTC,CASSREEQLAGVRGEQFF
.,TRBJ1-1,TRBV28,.,TGTGCCAGCGGCCTGAACACTGAAGCTTTCTTT,CASGLNTEAFF
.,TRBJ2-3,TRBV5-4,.,TGTGCCAGCAGCTCCAGGTTCACAGATACGCAGTATTTT,CASSSRFTDTQYF
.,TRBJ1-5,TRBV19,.,TGTGCCAGTTCCCCCCGGAACAGGAACGATCAGCCCCAGCATTTT,CASSPRNRNDQPQHF
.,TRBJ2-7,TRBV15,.,TGTGCCACCAGCCTGGGAGGGGGGCTCTACGAGCAGTACTTC,CATSLGGGLYEQYF
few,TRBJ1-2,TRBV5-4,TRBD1,TGTGCCAGCAGCTCCGGGACAGAAACCTATGGCTACACCTTC,CASSSGTETYGYTF
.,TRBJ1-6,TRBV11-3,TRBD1,TGTGCCAGCAGCTCGGGACAGTATAATTCACCCCTCCACTTT,CASSSGQYNSPLHF
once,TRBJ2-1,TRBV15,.,TGTGCCACCAGCAGAGGCGGGTTAGTCTACAATGAGCAGTTCTTC,CATSRGGLVYNEQFF
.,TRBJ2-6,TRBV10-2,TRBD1,TGCGCCAGCAGTGAGGGACAGGGGATCGCCAACGTCCTGACTTTC,CASSEGQGIANVLTF
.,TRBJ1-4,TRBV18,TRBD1,TGTGCCAGCTCACCGGGACAGGGTGAAAAACTGTTTTTT,CASSPGQGEKLFF
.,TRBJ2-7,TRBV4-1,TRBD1,TGCGCCAGCAGCCAGATCACAGGGGAAGGGGGCGAGCAGTACTTC,CASSQITGEGGEQYF
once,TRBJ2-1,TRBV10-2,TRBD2,TGCGCCAGCAGCACTAGCGGGGGGGTGTCCAATGAGCAGTTCTTC,CASSTSGGVSNEQFF
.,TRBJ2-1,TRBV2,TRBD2,TGTGCCAGCAGTGTACTAGCGGGAGTTGAGCAGTTCTTC,CASSVLAGVEQFF
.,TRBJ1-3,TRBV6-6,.,TGTGCCAGCAGTTACTTGGCGGACAGCAGAGGAAACACCATATATTTT,CASSYLADSRGNTIYF
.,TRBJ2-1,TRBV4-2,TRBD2,TGTGCCAGCAACCCCCTAGCGGGAGGGAGCAATGAGCAGTTCTTC,CASNPLAGGSNEQFF